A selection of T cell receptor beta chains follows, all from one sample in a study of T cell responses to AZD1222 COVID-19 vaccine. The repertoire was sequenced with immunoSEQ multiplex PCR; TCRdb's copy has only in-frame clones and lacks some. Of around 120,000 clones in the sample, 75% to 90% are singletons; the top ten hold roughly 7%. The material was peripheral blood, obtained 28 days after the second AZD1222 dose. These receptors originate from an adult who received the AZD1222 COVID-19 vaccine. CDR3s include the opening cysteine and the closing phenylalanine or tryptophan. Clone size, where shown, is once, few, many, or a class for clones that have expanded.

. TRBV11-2 CASSDQWGGTTEAFF
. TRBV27 CASSLKAFSEAFF
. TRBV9 CASSVSSGSGSQYF
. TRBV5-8 CASIRGTFPGANVLTF
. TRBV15 CATSRDRGYEQYF
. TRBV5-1 CASSNHRKFSYEQYF
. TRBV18 CASSPPSPDTQYF
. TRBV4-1 CASSFQQGYSYEQYF
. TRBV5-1 CASSLGMGGFSYEQYF
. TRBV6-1 CASSEAGTVLTGELFF
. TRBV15 CATSREDEGPSEQYF
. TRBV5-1 CASSFDRNTEAFF
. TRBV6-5 CASYARAGFTGELFF
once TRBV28 CASSVTSSLGETQYF
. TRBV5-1 CASSSRDSRTYEQYF
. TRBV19 CASSIVGDRSDKF
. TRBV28 CATSDAGGSGNTIYF
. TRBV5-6 CASSLGPFSGNTIYF
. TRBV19 CASRIRREDSYEQYF
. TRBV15 CATSREKDYEQYF
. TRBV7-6 CASSLIGVEYEQYF
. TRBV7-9 CASSPSGGGYGYTF
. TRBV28 CASSLGWGQSTNTQYF
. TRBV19 CASSILASYGYTF
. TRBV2 CASGSGTGMSEQYF
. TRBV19 CASSIFGVGETQYF
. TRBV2 CASGRWQGDGGYTF
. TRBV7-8 CASSSKTLNTEAFF
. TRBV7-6 CASSLATSGRTGELFF
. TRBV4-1 CASSQDPVGAGANVLTF
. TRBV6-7 CASSYWTRVGIPNQPQHF
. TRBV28 CIVLAGSSYEQYF
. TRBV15 CATSRTSGLETQYF
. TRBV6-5 CASSYGNYEQYF
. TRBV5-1 CASSTGTLTNYGYTF
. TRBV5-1 CASSLVTGSSYEQYF
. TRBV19 CASSMPDRAWYEQYF
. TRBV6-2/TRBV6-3 CASSFTGNQPQHF